This entry lists 7 T cell receptor beta chains sequenced from one sample in a study of T cell changes during pregnancy in multiple sclerosis (dated by TCRdb to the late 2010s). The library was made by the immunoSEQ multiplex PCR assay. TCRdb re-hosts the immuneACCESS table, in-frame sequences only. Its copies lack some clones; in the studies checked, an unresolved V gene accounts for under half of them, and the cause for the rest is not known. The sample contains roughly 31,000 clones, about 92% of them found a single time. The ten most abundant clones make up 0.6% to 0.9% of the sample. This specimen consisted of CD4+ T cells from peripheral blood mononuclear cells, obtained in the first trimester of pregnancy. These receptors were taken from a female donor with multiple sclerosis, enrolled in a pregnancy study.

The chain recombines TRBV7-3 with TRBJ2-3, with TRBD2 matching 8 bases. V was clipped by 7 bases and J by 4 bases; unmatched bases: 7. Germline V gene sequence: CDR1 SGHTA, CDR2 FQGTGA. CDR3 length: 14 amino acids. CDR3 in DNA: TGTGCCAGCAAGCCGGGGGGGCCCTCAGATACGCAGTATTTT. Protein product: CASKPGGPSDTQYF.

The chain is built from TRBV18 and TRBJ1-1, with TRBD1 as a possible D gene (6 bases). V was trimmed by 3 bases and J by 5 bases, leaving 13 bases between them. Germline V gives CDR1 KGHSH, CDR2 LQKENI. The CDR3 is 14 residues long. CDR3 in amino acids: CASSPTQGMTEAFF. DNA of the CDR3: TGTGCCAGCTCACCCACGCAGGGGATGACTGAAGCTTTCTTT.

CDR3 amino acids: CASSSGTSTDTQYF. As DNA, the CDR3 is TGTGCCAGTAGTAGCGGAACTAGCACAGATACGCAGTATTTT. The chain couples TRBV19 to TRBJ2-3, with D uncertain. CDR1 LNHDA and CDR2 SQIVND come from the germline V gene (reference sequence). CDR3 length equals 14 residues. Trimming took off 4 bases at V and 0 bases at J, with 8 bases between the two ends.

This chain connects TRBV7-2 to TRBJ2-7; D is undetermined. Trimming left V 1 base short and J 3 bases short, with 10 bases between. The CDR3 runs 14 residues. The germline V gene has CDR1 SGHTA and CDR2 FQGNSA. The CDR3 here is CASSLDGINYEQYF. CDR3 bases: TGTGCCAGCAGCTTAGATGGCATCAACTACGAGCAGTACTTC.

This chain uses TRBV15 with TRBJ2-7; the D gene is possibly TRBD1 (5 bases). There are 15 residues in the CDR3. V shed 0 bases and J shed 2 bases, with 11 bases lying between them. The germline V gene encodes CDR1 LNHNV and CDR2 YYDKDF (reference sequence). CDR3 sequence (DNA): TGTGCCACCAGCAGAGATACAGGAGAAGCCTACGAGCAGTACTTC. This sequence encodes CATSRDTGEAYEQYF.

V usage is TRBV7-8 and J usage is TRBJ2-3; no clear D. The germline gives CDR1 SGHVS, CDR2 FQNEAQ. V was clipped by 1 base and J by 0 bases, with 5 bases between them. The CDR3 runs to 14 residues. The CDR3 sequence is CASSLGASTDTQYF. The CDR3 nucleotides read TGTGCCAGCAGCTTAGGGGCTAGCACAGATACGCAGTATTTT. Drawing the rest from reference TRBV7-8 and TRBJ2-3, the complete variable domain is GAGVSQSPRYKVAKRGQDVALRCDPISGHVSLFWYQQALGQGPEFLTYFQNEAQLDKSGLPSDRFFAERPEGSVSTLKIQRTQQEDSAVYLCASSLGASTDTQYFGPGTRLTVL.

The gene calls are TRBV5-1 and TRBJ2-1; 8 bases are shared with TRBD2. This CDR3 contains 15 residues. Germline V gene sequence: CDR1 SGHRS, CDR2 YFSETQ. The J segment lost 7 bases and the V segment lost 4 bases, leaving 10 bases of the junction unmatched. This CDR3 reads CASSGGGSGANEQFF. CDR3 sequence (DNA): TGCGCCAGCAGCGGAGGGGGTAGCGGGGCTAATGAGCAGTTCTTC.